This TCR beta chain appears in the sequencing data of a study of blood T cell repertoires in COVID-19. Clones were sequenced by immunoSEQ multiplex PCR, and TCRdb holds only the in-frame ones, with some missing. Of under 200,000 clones in the sample, 84% are singletons; the top ten hold about 14%. The specimen sequenced was peripheral blood. This clonotype originated in a woman aged 65 to 85 with COVID-19, enrolled during active disease.

The CDR3 protein is CASIRDFGTEAFF. DNA for the CDR3: TGTGCCAGTATCAGGGATTTTGGCACTGAAGCTTTCTTT. The chain employs TRBV19 and TRBJ1-1; D perhaps matches TRBD1 (5 bases). This CDR3 has 13 residues. Germline CDR1 LNHDA, CDR2 SQIVND (reference sequence). Trimming took off 7 bases at V and 4 bases at J, with 13 bases between the two ends. The entire variable domain, with the rest obtained from reference TRBV19 and TRBJ1-1, is as follows: DGGITQSPKYLFRKEGQNVTLSCEQNLNHDAMYWYRQDPGQGLRLIYYSQIVNDFQKGDIAEGYSVSREKKESFPLTVTSAQKNPTAFYLCASIRDFGTEAFFGQGTRLTVV.